This T cell receptor (beta chain) was sequenced for a study of shared clonotypes between healthy human individuals. In the study overall: Each donor's CD4 naive and CD4 memory cells filled three plates apiece, CD8 naive two, and CD8 memory one. Study observations and caveats: Donor scarcity curtailed the genetic and exposure-history diversity represented herein.

The CDR3 totals 15 residues. Trimming cost V 5 bases and J 5 bases, with 18 bases left between them. Germline CDR1 is SEHNR and CDR2 is FQNEAQ (reference sequence). Each replicate PCR on the sorted subsets used roughly 190 ng DNA (roughly 27,000 T cell genomes). The method was immunoSEQ multiplex PCR; TCRdb's version includes in-frame clones alone and lacks a portion of them. This table has more than 80,000 clones, less than 80% appearing once. About this clone: The target antigen is unknown.

The specimen was memory CD8+ T cells sorted from blood. The subset was: CD45RO+ cells pooled with CCR7-negative TemRA cells. This chain links TRBV7-9 with TRBJ2-5, with D maybe TRBD1 (6 bases). The origin of this receptor is a man aged 25-40 years in good health. The CDR3, as DNA: TGTGCCAGCAGCGGGGGTGGTGGACAGCAGGAGACCCAGTACTTC. Translated, it gives CASSGGGGQQETQYF. The full variable domain, in which reference TRBV7-9 and TRBJ2-5 provide the parts outside the CDR3, is DTGVSQNPRHKITKRGQNVTFRCDPISEHNRLYWYRQTLGQGPEFLTYFQNEAQLEKSRLLSDRFSAERPKGSFSTLEIQRTEQGDSAMYLCASSGGGGQQETQYFGPGTRLLVL.